The present TCR beta chain was sequenced within a study of chemoradiotherapy in HPV16-positive cancers. Repertoires were sampled repeatedly during chemoradiotherapy. TCRdb's copy holds only in-frame clones and misses some; the assay was immunoSEQ multiplex PCR. The sample holds roughly 1,300 clones, roughly 72% seen once. The V gene end was trimmed by 4 bases and the J gene end by 8 bases; junction bases not matched to a gene: 10. The CDR3 has 16 amino acids. Germline V gene sequence: CDR1 MNHEY, CDR2 SMNVEV (reference sequence). The chain employs TRBV27 and TRBJ2-4, with 11 bases identical to TRBD2. This receptor was identified in a human donor with HPV-associated anogenital cancer. The material sequenced was tumor tissue, taken from a patient who underwent chemoradiotherapy. The CDR3 here is CASSSTSGAFSDIQYF. CDR3 nucleotide sequence: TGTGCCAGCAGTTCGACTAGCGGGGCCTTTTCGGACATTCAGTACTTC.